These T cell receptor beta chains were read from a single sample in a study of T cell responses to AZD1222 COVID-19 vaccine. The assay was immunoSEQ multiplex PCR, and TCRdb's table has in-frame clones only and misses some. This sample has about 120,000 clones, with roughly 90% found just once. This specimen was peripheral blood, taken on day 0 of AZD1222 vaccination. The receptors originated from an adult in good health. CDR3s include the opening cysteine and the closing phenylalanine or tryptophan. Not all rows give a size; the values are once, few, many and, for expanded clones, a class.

CASSLVSPINEKLFF . TRBJ1-4 TRBV7-2
CASSLIGSSGSYEQYF . TRBJ2-7 TRBV5-4
CASSQVAQYGYTF . TRBJ1-2 TRBV4-2
CASSPLSRGLAGEQFF . TRBJ2-1 TRBV11-2
CASSGPSETQYF . TRBJ2-5 TRBV27
CASSVDTNTEAFF . TRBJ1-1 TRBV19
CASSYGRAYEQYF . TRBJ2-7 TRBV6-5
CASSSTGGQAQAFF . TRBJ1-1 TRBV11-3
CASSLSGIGYNEQFF . TRBJ2-1 TRBV7-2
CASSDSRGSGYTF . TRBJ1-2 TRBV10-2
CASSQDWTGGNTIYF . TRBJ1-3 TRBV4-3
CASSFRVGTEAFF . TRBJ1-1 TRBV12-3/TRBV12-4
CASRRSSGSGQETQYF . TRBJ2-5 TRBV3-1/TRBV3-2
CASSPGGGETQYF . TRBJ2-5 TRBV12-3/TRBV12-4
CASMRGARTEAFF . TRBJ1-1 TRBV19
CASSPGLLAKNIQYF . TRBJ2-4 TRBV6-5
CASSRRPSREQFF . TRBJ2-1 TRBV11-3
CASSSASGGNPPNEQFF . TRBJ2-1 TRBV4-2
CASSMDRGHSGNTIYF . TRBJ1-3 TRBV19
CASSPLDRPYGYTF . TRBJ1-2 TRBV18
CASSEYLGGSRETQYF . TRBJ2-5 TRBV25-1
CSVEERGQARTLGYTF once TRBJ1-2 TRBV29-1
CASKGLDYEQYF . TRBJ2-7 TRBV25-1
CASSSPLAEKYNEQFF . TRBJ2-1 TRBV6-5
CASRLVGANVLTF . TRBJ2-6 TRBV12-3/TRBV12-4
CASSEATDTQYF . TRBJ2-3 TRBV28
CASSQERGQDSKNIQYF . TRBJ2-4 TRBV4-1
CASSIGGVHTEAFF . TRBJ1-1 TRBV19
CASSPTSGRGNEQFF . TRBJ2-1 TRBV5-1
CASSSLGLTYEQYF . TRBJ2-7 TRBV6-5
CASSVAQRYTEAFF once TRBJ1-1 TRBV9
CASSSGLAAYNEQFF . TRBJ2-1 TRBV7-2
CASSGIDNEQFF . TRBJ2-1 TRBV6-4
CASSLQVNTEAFF . TRBJ1-1 TRBV12-3/TRBV12-4
CASSLRDRDYSPLHF . TRBJ1-6 TRBV28
CASSYTDRSGYEQYF . TRBJ2-7 TRBV6-5
CASSWGGTSGRGEQYF . TRBJ2-7 TRBV6-5
CASSQAGRFGGQYF . TRBJ2-7 TRBV4-1
CATRQTERTNEKLFF . TRBJ1-4 TRBV2
CASSLGGFNQPQHF . TRBJ1-5 TRBV5-6
CASSQRTPISRRYGYTF once TRBJ1-2 TRBV3-1/TRBV3-2
CASREDLNTEAFF . TRBJ1-1 TRBV19
CASSVGGPDYNSPLHF once TRBJ1-6 TRBV9
CASSPYSGAAWVSAEAFF . TRBJ1-1 TRBV5-1
CASSQVGYTEAFF . TRBJ1-1 TRBV3-1/TRBV3-2
CASSPDTGTAQYF . TRBJ2-5 TRBV19
CASKVRGEQPQHF . TRBJ1-5 TRBV2
CATSRDEGQVEGQYF . TRBJ2-7 TRBV15
CASSLEIGSTRSYTF . TRBJ1-2 TRBV5-1
CASKQAASYNEQFF . TRBJ2-1 TRBV19
CASSVGTGLAGELFF . TRBJ2-2 TRBV9
CASSLRGVQETQYF . TRBJ2-5 TRBV7-9
CASSISLNNEQFF few TRBJ2-1 TRBV6-4